Sequencing of this TCR beta chain was carried out in a study of control samples from healthy donors and cancer patients (dated by TCRdb to the early 2020s). CDR3 length: 13 amino acids, cysteine to phenylalanine. Left in the record is the CDR3 DNA by itself, 39 bases read in frame from the first base. CDR1 and CDR2, per the germline V gene (reference sequence), are SGHNT and YYREEE. Trimming costs V 0 bases and J 1 base, and their ends lie 4 bases apart. As regards this clone: Its antigen target is currently unknown. Base qualities are not recorded, but no much larger clone differs from it by a single base.

Library creation used the immunoSEQ multiplex PCR assay. TCRdb limited this immuneACCESS table to in-frame rearrangements with V and J called. A share of clones is missing; checked studies link under half to unresolved V genes, and the rest is unexplained. A total of 150,000 or so clones appear in this sample, 85% to 95% of them only once. The ten largest clones add up to about an eighth of the sample. This TCR was sampled from a man aged 40-49 years in good health. What was sequenced was blood. The chain employs TRBV5-4 and TRBJ1-1, with the D gene too uncertain to name. The nucleotide sequence is TGTGCCAGCAGCTTGGACCCGAACACTGAAGCTTTCTTT. This encodes CASSLDPNTEAFF.